These 19 T cell receptor beta chains were sequenced from one sample in a study of STAT5B mutations in CD4+ large granular lymphocyte leukemia. This table comes from immunoSEQ multiplex PCR, and its TCRdb copy is limited to in-frame clones, with some not included. This sample has about 30,000 clones, with around 76% found just once. The sample comprised CD4+ T cells from blood buffy coats. These receptors originate from a human donor in good health.

This sequence joins TRBV6-4 and TRBJ2-1; TRBD2 aligns across 7 bases. The V gene end was trimmed by 2 bases and the J gene end by 10 bases; junction bases not matched to a gene: 8. Per germline, CDR1 MRHNA and CDR2 SNTAGT. This CDR3 comprises 14 residues. The CDR3 sequence is CASSDRVGLVEQFF. DNA for the CDR3: TGTGCCAGCAGTGACAGGGTAGGACTAGTCGAGCAGTTCTTC.

The gene calls are TRBV6-5 and TRBJ1-3; a possible D gene is TRBD1 (6 bases). The V gene's germline CDR1 is MNHEY and CDR2 SVGAGI. Between the trimmed V and J ends, which lost 6 bases and 0 bases, there was a span of 12 bases. The CDR3 is 15 amino acids. The chain's CDR3 is CASSSTGDSGNTIYF. CDR3 DNA: TGTGCCAGCAGCTCGACAGGTGACTCTGGAAACACCATATATTTT.

CDR3 in DNA: TGTGCCAGCAGCTCGTGGGACAGGGCATCGGGGGCCAACGTCCTGACTTTC. It codes for CASSSWDRASGANVLTF. The rearrangement joins TRBV9 to TRBJ2-6; 9 nucleotides agree with TRBD1. CDR1 is SGDLS and CDR2 is YYNGEE in the germline V gene. V lost 4 bases and J lost 4; bases outside the gene matches: 9. The CDR3 runs to 17 residues. The whole variable domain, filled in from reference TRBV9 and TRBJ2-6, reads DSGVTQTPKHLITATGQRVTLRCSPRSGDLSVYWYQQSLDQGLQFLIQYYNGEERAKGNILERFSAQQFPDLHSELNLSSLELGDSALYFCASSSWDRASGANVLTFGAGSRLTVL.

The V gene is TRBV23-1, the J gene TRBJ1-5; D gene uncertain. TRBV23-1 has ORF status, its function being uncertain. The CDR3 loop spans 13 amino acids. The V gene lost 4 bases and the J gene lost 8 bases, with 12 bases spanning the gap. CDR3 protein: CASSRRYGKPQHF. Written as DNA, the CDR3 is TGCGCCAGCAGTCGCCGTTACGGGAAGCCCCAGCATTTT.

The J gene is TRBJ1-2, the V gene TRBV10-1; D gene uncertain. V was cut by 3 bases and J by 2 bases, with 7 bases left in between. Germline V CDR1 and CDR2: WNHNN, SYGVQD (reference sequence). The CDR3 extends over 13 amino acids. The CDR3 sequence: CASSESGNYGYTF. The CDR3, as DNA: TGCGCCAGCAGTGAATCCGGCAACTATGGCTACACCTTC.

The rearrangement uses TRBV7-2 and TRBJ1-5; unclear D gene. There are 16 residues in the CDR3. Germline V gene sequence: CDR1 SGHTA, CDR2 FQGNSA. The V and J ends lost 3 bases and 2 bases respectively, with 14 bases between them. The CDR3 nucleotides read TGTGCCAGCAGCTTGATCGGGAGCTGGGGCAATCAGCCCCAGCATTTT. Its translation is CASSLIGSWGNQPQHF.

This chain uses TRBV5-1 with TRBJ2-1, with D maybe TRBD1 (6 bases). Germline CDR1 reads SGHRS; CDR2 reads YFSETQ. Trimming cost V 4 bases and J 4 bases, with 15 bases left between them. The CDR3 length is 15 residues. CDR3 coding DNA: TGCGCCAGCAGCCCGGGACACGGGCTTTACAATGAGCAGTTCTTC. Protein: CASSPGHGLYNEQFF.

J is TRBJ2-2 and V is TRBV9; a possible D gene is TRBD2 (5 bases). The CDR3 contains 15 residues. V gave up 0 bases and J gave up 8 bases, with 14 bases separating them. Germline values: CDR1 SGDLS, CDR2 YYNGEE. CDR3 sequence (DNA): TGTGCCAGCAGCGTAGATGGTCTTCGAGGGGGGGAGCTGTTTTTT. It codes for CASSVDGLRGGELFF.

The chain has TRBV7-2 and TRBJ2-5; the D gene is possibly TRBD2 (7 bases). The CDR3 contains 14 residues. CDR1 and CDR2 from the germline V gene are SGHTA and FQGNSA. V was clipped by 3 bases and J by 5 bases, with 13 bases between them. In nucleotides, the CDR3 is TGTGCCAGCAGCTTGGGGGGGCCTCGGGAGACCCAGTACTTC. Amino acid sequence: CASSLGGPRETQYF.

J is TRBJ2-7 and V is TRBV5-6; 8 bases match TRBD2. Trimming took 1 base from V and 1 from J; bases not matched to a gene: 10. Germline V gene sequence: CDR1 SGHDT, CDR2 YYEEEE. This CDR3 comprises 17 residues. CDR3 sequence: CASSLFGGLAGSYEQYF. CDR3 sequence (DNA): TGTGCCAGCAGCTTGTTCGGTGGTCTAGCGGGTTCCTACGAGCAGTACTTC.

The chain links TRBV6-1 to TRBJ2-1; no clear D gene. From germline, CDR1 is MNHNS and CDR2 SASEGT. The CDR3 has 14 amino acids. V dropped 4 bases and J dropped 7 bases, with 14 bases sitting between them. The CDR3, as DNA: TGTGCCAGCAGTGTCTATTCCATGGGGAATGAGCAGTTCTTC. Translated: CASSVYSMGNEQFF.

This chain connects TRBV30 to TRBJ2-7; unclear D gene. The V gene lost 2 bases and the J gene lost 7 bases, with 12 bases spanning the gap. The CDR3 length is 12 residues. Germline CDR1 is GTSNPN and CDR2 is SVGIG (reference sequence). This chain's CDR3 is CAWSSRGEEQYF. The DNA for the CDR3 is TGTGCCTGGAGTTCAAGAGGAGAAGAGCAGTACTTC.

This chain uses TRBV18 with TRBJ2-7; D gene unclear. The CDR3 has 13 amino acids. Trimming cost V 4 bases and J 1 base, with 8 bases left between them. Germline CDR1 KGHSH, CDR2 LQKENI. For the CDR3, the DNA is TGTGCCAGCTCACGAACAAAGTCCTACGAGCAGTACTTC. Translating it yields CASSRTKSYEQYF.

The chain uses TRBV19 and TRBJ1-4; D unclear. V gave up 8 bases and J gave up 0 bases, with 13 bases separating them. CDR1 and CDR2 (germline): LNHDA, SQIVND (reference sequence). The CDR3 spans 15 residues. The DNA of the CDR3 is TGTGCCAGTTCCCCTAGGAGCTCAACTAATGAAAAACTGTTTTTT. As protein: CASSPRSSTNEKLFF.

A remark on this clone: Additional DNA sequences in this sample encode the identical CDR3. This chain uses TRBV5-1 with TRBJ2-5, with 7 bases fitting TRBD1. From germline, CDR1 is SGHRS and CDR2 YFSETQ. Trimming at V came to 0 bases and at J to 4 bases, leaving 0 bases not matched to a gene. The CDR3 is 13 amino acids. This chain's CDR3 is CASSLGDRETQYF. As DNA, the CDR3 is TGCGCCAGCAGCTTGGGGGACAGAGAGACCCAGTACTTC.

This chain connects TRBV30 to TRBJ1-5; no definite D call. This CDR3 spans 14 amino acids. Germline CDR1 is GTSNPN and CDR2 is SVGIG (reference sequence). V shed 1 base and J shed 2 bases, with 9 bases lying between them. This CDR3 reads CAWSEGSRNQPQHF. The CDR3 DNA reads as TGTGCCTGGAGTGAGGGTAGTCGCAATCAGCCCCAGCATTTT.

This chain uses TRBV7-9 with TRBJ1-2, with TRBD1 identical over 7 bases. V trimming: 5 bases; J trimming: 2 bases; junction bases outside the gene matches: 8. CDR1 is SEHNR and CDR2 is FQNEAQ in the germline V gene (reference sequence). There are 15 residues in the CDR3. CDR3 region: CASSLVQGTNYGYTF. The CDR3 DNA reads TGTGCCAGCAGCCTCGTACAGGGGACCAACTATGGCTACACCTTC.

The gene calls are TRBV19 and TRBJ2-1, with D perhaps TRBD1 (6 bases). Germline V gene data show CDR1 as LNHDA and CDR2 as SQIVND (reference sequence). Trimming removed 3 bases from V and 2 bases from J, with 11 bases in between. The CDR3 consists of 15 residues. The DNA of the CDR3 is TGTGCCAGTAGTATCATGCAGGGGCCCTACAATGAGCAGTTCTTC. Protein sequence: CASSIMQGPYNEQFF. Supplemented by reference TRBV19 and TRBJ2-1, the full variable domain reads DGGITQSPKYLFRKEGQNVTLSCEQNLNHDAMYWYRQDPGQGLRLIYYSQIVNDFQKGDIAEGYSVSREKKESFPLTVTSAQKNPTAFYLCASSIMQGPYNEQFFGPGTRLTVL.

The chain employs TRBV4-2 and TRBJ1-5, with D tentatively TRBD1 (5 bases). Trimming cost V 2 bases and J 2 bases, with 19 bases left between them. This CDR3 comprises 18 residues. Looked up from germline, CDR1 is LGHNA and CDR2 is YNFKEQ. The CDR3 coding sequence is TGTGCCAGCAGCCAACAGGGAGGGGCCGGTGGGGGCAATCAGCCCCAGCATTTT. Its translation: CASSQQGGAGGGNQPQHF.